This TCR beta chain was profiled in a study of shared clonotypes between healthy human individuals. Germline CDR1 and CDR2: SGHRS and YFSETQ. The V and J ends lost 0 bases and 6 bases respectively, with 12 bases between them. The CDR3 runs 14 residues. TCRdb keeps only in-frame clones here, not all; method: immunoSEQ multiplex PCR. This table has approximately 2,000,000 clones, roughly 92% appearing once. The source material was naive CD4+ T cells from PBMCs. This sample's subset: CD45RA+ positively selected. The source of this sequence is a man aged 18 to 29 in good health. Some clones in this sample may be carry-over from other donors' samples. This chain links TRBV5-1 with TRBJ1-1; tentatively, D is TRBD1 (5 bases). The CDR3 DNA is TGCGCCAGCAGCTTGGAGGGACCTGCCCCTGAAGCTTTCTTT. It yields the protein CASSLEGPAPEAFF.